This T cell receptor (beta chain) is drawn from a study of PD-1 blockade in classical Hodgkin lymphoma. The data were produced by immunoSEQ multiplex PCR, yet TCRdb's version contains in-frame clones alone and is incomplete. Among about 97,000 clones listed, over 70% were seen once. Each of the patients experienced relapse following autologous stem cell transplantation, and their brentuximab vedotin exposure differed. The source is a human donor with classical Hodgkin lymphoma. Specimen: peripheral blood mononuclear cells (PBMCs), collected at baseline.

The CDR3 loop is CALGQGPGELFF. CDR3 nucleotides: TGTGCCCTCGGACAGGGGCCCGGGGAGCTGTTTTTT. This chain links TRBV10-3 with TRBJ2-2, with 9 bases identical to TRBD1. This CDR3 spans 12 amino acids. Germline trimming cut 11 bases from V and 6 bases from J; bases unmatched to any gene: 4. Per germline, CDR1 ENHRY and CDR2 SYGVKD.